The source of this TCR beta chain is a study of cytomegalovirus exposure and HLA in healthy donors. The study, taken as a whole, reports: In vitro confirmation showed three CMV-associated chains to be CMV antigen specific. Equally common other TCR beta chains were less clonally expanded than HLA-associated ones, a later analysis found.

With 60 Vbeta and 13 Jbeta primers, the PCR was carried out. Sequencing used immunoSEQ multiplex PCR; TCRdb keeps in-frame clones, though not all of them. The table shows under 150,000 clones, with about 80% occurring only once. This clone was picked up one time. The antigen remains undetermined. CDR1 and CDR2 (germline): MNHEY, SVGAGI. Trimming removed 1 base at V and 4 bases at J, with 10 bases between. The CDR3 is made up of 15 amino acids. The sample consisted of PBMCs. The gene calls are TRBV6-5 and TRBJ2-2; weak D call: TRBD2 (5 bases). This TCR was sampled from a woman aged 40 to 55 in good health and CMV-seropositive. The CDR3 reads CASSYFLSGTGELFF. The CDR3 coding sequence is TGTGCCAGCAGTTACTTCCTGAGCGGCACCGGGGAGCTGTTTTTT.